These 29 T cell receptor beta chains came from one sample sequenced in a study of blood T cell repertoires in COVID-19. Measured with immunoSEQ multiplex PCR; TCRdb has only the in-frame clones, and not every one. The sample lists roughly 290,000 clones, 70% to 90% occurring once. Sequencing input: peripheral blood. The receptors originated from a woman aged 55-69 years with acute or convalescent COVID-19.

This chain links TRBV14 with TRBJ1-5; TRBD1 might be the D (5 bases). Trimming removed 4 bases at V and 0 bases at J, with 13 bases between. This CDR3 region has 16 residues. CDR1 SGHDN and CDR2 FVKESK come from the germline V gene. This chain's CDR3 is CASSPWTLYSNQPQHF. CDR3 in DNA: TGTGCCAGCAGCCCCTGGACACTATATAGCAATCAGCCCCAGCATTTT.

The chain joins TRBV6-5 to TRBJ1-2; TRBD1 agrees at 10 bases. From germline, CDR1 is MNHEY and CDR2 SVGAGI. The V segment lost 7 bases and the J segment 6 bases; nucleotides outside the gene matches: 8. The CDR3 runs 14 residues. Written as DNA, the CDR3 is TGTGCCAGCATTAAACCGGGGACAGGGGATGGCTACACCTTC. The encoded protein is CASIKPGTGDGYTF.

The chain couples TRBV5-1 to TRBJ1-1; D unclear. Trimming took off 4 bases at V and 5 bases at J, with 15 bases between the two ends. The germline CDR1 and CDR2 sequences are SGHRS and YFSETQ. The CDR3 is 14 amino acids. CDR3 bases: TGCGCCAGCAGCAGAACCGGGTCTCTGACTGAAGCTTTCTTT. It is translated as CASSRTGSLTEAFF.

The CDR3 coding sequence is TGTGCCAGCAGTTCCCGGACAGGCCTACAGACCCAGTACTTC. Its protein product is CASSSRTGLQTQYF. The chain carries TRBV7-2 and TRBJ2-5, with 7 bases that match TRBD1. Germline V gives CDR1 SGHTA, CDR2 FQGNSA. The V gene end was trimmed by 6 bases and the J gene end by 6 bases; junction bases not matched to a gene: 10. This CDR3 comprises 14 residues.

This sequence joins TRBV7-2 and TRBJ1-6, with a tentative D call TRBD1 (6 bases). V lost 7 bases and J 10 bases, leaving 11 bases between the germline ends. This CDR3 is built from 12 residues. Germline-derived CDR1 and CDR2 are SGHTA and FQGNSA. CDR3 amino acids: CASTPGESPLHF. CDR3 coding DNA: TGTGCCAGCACCCCAGGGGAATCACCCCTCCACTTT.

The chain has TRBV27 and TRBJ2-5; 12 bases align to TRBD2. There are 14 residues in the CDR3. After removal of 9 bases from V and 1 base from J, the junction contained 3 bases not matched to a gene. The germline V gene has CDR1 MNHEY and CDR2 SMNVEV (reference sequence). The CDR3 DNA reads as TGTGCCAGTAGACTAGCGGGGGCCCAAGAGACCCAGTACTTC. It specifies CASRLAGAQETQYF.

This clone has just a few counts. The rearrangement uses TRBV6-6 and TRBJ1-1; the D gene is possibly TRBD1 (5 bases). The CDR3 has 14 residues. V was shortened by 7 bases and J by 0 bases, with 12 bases between the two germline ends. Germline lookup yields CDR1 MNHNY and CDR2 SVGAGI (reference sequence). The CDR3 protein is CASTPTGLNTEAFF. Written as DNA, the CDR3 is TGTGCCAGCACCCCAACAGGTTTGAACACTGAAGCTTTCTTT.

The chain joins TRBV9 to TRBJ2-7, with TRBD1 identical over 10 bases. Losses at the gene ends were 2 bases for V and 6 bases for J; bases not matched to a gene: 11. Germline V CDR1 and CDR2: SGDLS, YYNGEE. This CDR3 is 16 amino acids long. The chain's CDR3 is CASSVGVGQGRGEQYF. The CDR3 nucleotides read TGTGCCAGCAGCGTCGGCGTGGGACAGGGGAGGGGCGAGCAGTACTTC.

The rearrangement joins TRBV18 to TRBJ1-1; perhaps TRBD1 as D (6 bases). The V end lost 0 bases, the J end lost 1 base, and 12 bases lay between the germline ends. CDR3 size: 16 residues. Looked up from germline, CDR1 is KGHSH and CDR2 is LQKENI. The CDR3 protein is CASSPPAQGQNTEAFF. The CDR3 nucleotides read TGTGCCAGCTCACCACCTGCACAGGGCCAGAACACTGAAGCTTTCTTT.

The chain has TRBV7-3 and TRBJ2-5, with TRBD2 as a possible D gene (7 bases). The germline V gene has CDR1 SGHTA and CDR2 FQGTGA. The CDR3 spans 15 residues. The V gene lost 5 bases and the J gene lost 5 bases, with 18 bases spanning the gap. CDR3 in amino acids: CASSLKARGGETQYF. Here the CDR3 DNA reads TGTGCCAGCAGCCTAAAGGCCAGGGGAGGGGAGACCCAGTACTTC.

The chain couples TRBV18 to TRBJ1-1; tentatively, D is TRBD1 (6 bases). This CDR3 spans 14 amino acids. With 3 bases removed from V and 0 bases from J, the gap between germline ends came to 8 bases. CDR1 and CDR2 from the germline V gene are KGHSH and LQKENI. This CDR3 is CASSPQGMNTEAFF. The DNA for the CDR3 is TGTGCCAGCTCACCCCAGGGGATGAACACTGAAGCTTTCTTT. The whole variable domain, filled in from reference TRBV18 and TRBJ1-1, reads NAGVMQNPRHLVRRRGQEARLRCSPMKGHSHVYWYRQLPEEGLKFMVYLQKENIIDESGMPKERFSAEFPKEGPSILRIQQVVRGDSAAYFCASSPQGMNTEAFFGQGTRLTVV.

This clone showed up just once. V and J are TRBV5-5 and TRBJ2-5; D is perhaps TRBD2 (5 bases). The CDR3 totals 13 residues. The V and J ends lost 2 bases and 2 bases respectively, with 7 bases between them. Germline V gene data show CDR1 as SGHKS and CDR2 as YYEKEE (reference sequence). This CDR3 reads CASSFPGQETQYF. DNA of the CDR3: TGTGCCAGCAGCTTTCCGGGGCAAGAGACCCAGTACTTC.

The gene calls are TRBV6-5 and TRBJ2-3, with 10 bases lining up with TRBD1. This CDR3 has 15 residues. The ends lost 5 bases at V and 2 bases at J; junction bases unmatched: 4. From germline, CDR1 is MNHEY and CDR2 SVGAGI. This CDR3 reads CASSLGQGDTDTQYF. The CDR3 region has the DNA TGTGCCAGCAGTCTCGGACAGGGGGACACAGATACGCAGTATTTT.

The rearrangement links TRBV5-4 to TRBJ2-7; D might be TRBD2 (5 bases). The CDR3 consists of 16 residues. Germline assignment: CDR1 SGHNT and CDR2 YYREEE (reference sequence). V dropped 4 bases and J dropped 0 bases, with 17 bases sitting between them. The CDR3 protein is CASSPSGLGLSYEQYF. The CDR3 bases are TGTGCCAGCAGCCCCTCCGGGCTAGGACTCTCCTACGAGCAGTACTTC.

V gene TRBV6-2 or TRBV6-3 combines with J gene TRBJ2-5; 12 bases match TRBD2. Germline V gene lookup returns CDR1 MNHEY and CDR2 SVGEGT. The CDR3 is 16 amino acids. With 5 bases clipped from V and 2 bases from J, the junction kept 6 bases outside the gene matches. CDR3 coding DNA: TGTGCCAGCAGTCCCCCAGGACTAGCGGGGCAAGAGACCCAGTACTTC. Translated, it gives CASSPPGLAGQETQYF.

This clone was observed a single time. This chain joins TRBV7-3 and TRBJ2-3, with 14 positions matching TRBD2. The CDR3 has 16 amino acids. After removal of 5 bases from V and 8 bases from J, the junction contained 9 bases not matched to a gene. Germline-derived CDR1 and CDR2 are SGHTA and FQGTGA. CDR3 sequence: CASSPRTSGGRGTQYF. CDR3 coding DNA: TGTGCCAGCAGCCCGCGGACTAGCGGGGGGCGGGGTACGCAGTATTTT. Full variable domain (rest looked up from reference TRBV7-3 and TRBJ2-3): GAGVSQTPSNKVTEKGKYVELRCDPISGHTALYWYRQSLGQGPEFLIYFQGTGAADDSGLPNDRFFAVRPEGSVSTLKIQRTERGDSAVYLCASSPRTSGGRGTQYFGPGTRLTVL.

V usage is TRBV18 and J usage is TRBJ1-1; D is possibly TRBD1 (5 bases). Trimming cost V 4 bases and J 1 base, with 7 bases left between them. This CDR3 spans 13 amino acids. Germline assignment: CDR1 KGHSH and CDR2 LQKENI. The CDR3 spells CASSLGQNTEAFF. The CDR3 DNA sequence: TGTGCCAGCTCACTAGGACAGAACACTGAAGCTTTCTTT.

The V gene is TRBV6-2 or TRBV6-3, the J gene TRBJ2-5; 8 bases match TRBD2. The V gene end was trimmed by 2 bases and the J gene end by 5 bases; junction bases not matched to a gene: 10. Germline V gene data show CDR1 as MNHEY and CDR2 as SVGEGT. The CDR3 runs to 16 residues. In DNA form, the CDR3 reads TGTGCCAGCAGTTACCCTGCGGGGGGAGTGGATGAGACCCAGTACTTC. It codes for CASSYPAGGVDETQYF.

The rearrangement links TRBV3-1 (or the pseudogene TRBV3-2) to TRBJ1-2; 8 nucleotides agree with TRBD1. J gave up 6 bases and V 7 bases, and 10 bases lay outside the gene matches. Germline V lookup: CDR1 LGHDT, CDR2 YNNKEL (reference sequence). The CDR3 extends over 14 amino acids. The CDR3 here is CASTLGRGRDGYTF. DNA of the CDR3: TGTGCCAGCACCCTTGGCAGGGGGCGGGATGGCTACACCTTC.

This chain connects TRBV28 to TRBJ1-4; TRBD1 is a possible D gene (5 bases). The germline V gene has CDR1 MDHEN and CDR2 SYDVKM. CDR3 length: 17 residues. Trimming cost V 2 bases and J 3 bases, with 16 bases left between them. The chain's CDR3 is CASSLGRGRGSNEKLFF. CDR3 DNA sequence: TGTGCCAGCAGTTTAGGAAGGGGCCGAGGATCTAATGAAAAACTGTTTTTT.

The V gene is TRBV5-1, the J gene TRBJ1-2; 7 bases align to TRBD1. The CDR3 is made up of 16 amino acids. Germline V gene data show CDR1 as SGHRS and CDR2 as YFSETQ. V lost 0 bases to trimming and J lost 1 base; unmatched junction nucleotides: 6. The CDR3 DNA reads TGCGCCAGCAGCTTGGCACCAGGGGGGATTAACTATGGCTACACCTTC. The encoded protein is CASSLAPGGINYGYTF. Full variable domain (rest looked up from reference TRBV5-1 and TRBJ1-2): KAGVTQTPRYLIKTRGQQVTLSCSPISGHRSVSWYQQTPGQGLQFLFEYFSETQRNKGNFPGRFSGRQFSNSRSEMNVSTLELGDSALYLCASSLAPGGINYGYTFGSGTRLTVV.

The rearrangement uses TRBV19 and TRBJ2-7; D gene uncertain. The CDR3 has 13 amino acids. V lost 5 bases and J 5 bases, leaving 13 bases between the germline ends. CDR1 is LNHDA, CDR2 SQIVND, per germline (reference sequence). Here the CDR3 reads CASSLPGFHEQYF. The CDR3 DNA is TGTGCCAGTAGTTTACCGGGTTTCCACGAGCAGTACTTC.

V usage is TRBV10-3 and J usage is TRBJ1-6, with 9 bases aligning to TRBD1. In germline, CDR1 is ENHRY, CDR2 SYGVKD. V gave up 6 bases and J gave up 5 bases; unmatched junction bases: 2. The CDR3 covers 14 residues. The CDR3 loop reads CAISRDRDNSPLHF. The CDR3 DNA reads as TGTGCCATCAGCCGGGACAGGGATAATTCACCCCTCCACTTT.

This chain joins TRBV7-3 and TRBJ2-2, with unresolved D. Germline V gives CDR1 SGHTA, CDR2 FQGTGA. V lost 2 bases to trimming and J lost 3 bases, with 7 bases between them. This CDR3 has 14 amino acids. CDR3 protein: CASSLHRDTGELFF. Written as DNA, the CDR3 is TGTGCCAGCAGCTTACATCGGGACACCGGGGAGCTGTTTTTT.

The J gene is TRBJ1-6, the V gene TRBV9; a weak D match, TRBD1 (5 bases). Per germline, CDR1 SGDLS and CDR2 YYNGEE. V lost 1 base, J lost 6 bases, and 11 bases lay in between. This CDR3 region has 15 residues. CDR3 bases: TGTGCCAGCAGCGTATCGCAGGGTTTTAATTCACCCCTCCACTTT. Amino acid sequence: CASSVSQGFNSPLHF.

The chain couples TRBV6-5 to TRBJ2-3, with D possibly matching TRBD1 (5 bases). The CDR3 is made up of 13 amino acids. Germline lookup yields CDR1 MNHEY and CDR2 SVGAGI. Trimming removed 3 bases from V and 8 bases from J, with 12 bases in between. CDR3: CASSYLREGTQYF. CDR3 nucleotide sequence: TGTGCCAGCAGTTATCTCAGGGAAGGTACGCAGTATTTT.

The rearrangement joins TRBV4-1 to TRBJ1-3; 7 bases are shared with TRBD1. Germline lookup yields CDR1 MGHRA and CDR2 YSYEKL. The junction had 7 bases not matched to a gene; V was cut back by 2 bases and J by 0 bases. This CDR3 region has 17 residues. Here the CDR3 DNA reads TGCGCCAGCAGCCAACAATCAACAGGGGCCTCTGGAAACACCATATATTTT. Protein product: CASSQQSTGASGNTIYF.

The CDR3 sequence: CASREVDTGELFF. In DNA form, the CDR3 reads TGTGCCTCGAGGGAGGTGGACACCGGGGAGCTGTTTTTT. The chain carries TRBV7-8 and TRBJ2-2; TRBD2 is a possible D gene (6 bases). Germline CDR1 reads SGHVS; CDR2 reads FQNEAQ. This CDR3 is 13 amino acids long. V was trimmed by 11 bases and J by 3 bases, leaving 13 bases between them.

The genes are TRBV18 and TRBJ2-2, with 15 bases lining up with TRBD2. The CDR3 sequence is 18 residues long. The V gene end was trimmed by 3 bases and the J gene end by 2 bases; junction bases not matched to a gene: 4. Per the germline V gene, CDR1 is KGHSH and CDR2 is LQKENI. The CDR3 DNA is TGTGCCAGCTCACCTGGACTAGCGGGGGGGAGAAACACCGGGGAGCTGTTTTTT. It encodes CASSPGLAGGRNTGELFF.